This is a list of T cell receptor beta chains from one sample in a study of blood T cells in healthy people across ages. One entry per CDR3 protein results from TCRdb running MiXCR on the 5' RACE reads. The sample has about 800,000 distinct CDR3 sequences, about three fifths seen once; the top ten hold 22%. Sequenced material: blood. These receptors originate from a man aged 25-45 years in good health. Each CDR3 is given with its conserved first and last residue. D genes are given only for firm matches. Clone size, where shown, is once, few, many, or a class for clones that have expanded.

cdr3_length j_call clone_size v_call d_call cdr3_nt cdr3_aa
15 TRBJ2-5 few TRBV7-3 TRBD2 TGTGCCAGCAGCCGAGGACTAGCAGAGAAAGAGACCCAGTACTTC CASSRGLAEKETQYF
14 TRBJ2-1 . TRBV29-1 . TGCAGCGGGGGGGAACTGTCCTCCTACGATGAGCAGTTCTTC CSGGELSSYDEQFF
16 TRBJ1-2 . TRBV27 TRBD1 TGTGCCAGCAGGGGGACAGGAGGGTGGGGGGCGCATGGCTACACCTTC CASRGTGGWGAHGYTF
16 TRBJ2-5 . TRBV3-1 . TGTGCCAGCAGAAAATTGGAGGACCGCGGTTTGGAGACCCAGTACTTC CASRKLEDRGLETQYF
15 TRBJ1-2 . TRBV14 . TGTGCCAGCAGCCCACTTGGACAGACCCTGCATGGCTACACCTTC CASSPLGQTLHGYTF
14 TRBJ2-7 . TRBV2 . TGTGCCAGCAGTGAGTGGCAGCCCGACTACGAGCAGTACTTC CASSEWQPDYEQYF
15 TRBJ2-5 . TRBV7-3 . TGTGCCAGCAGCTTAGGATGGTCTAATACAGAGACCCAGTACTTC CASSLGWSNTETQYF
18 TRBJ1-2 . TRBV3-1 TRBD1 TGTGCCGGCAGCCAAGAAGCAGGGGGCGCGGTTCGTCGGGATGGCTACACCTTC CAGSQEAGGAVRRDGYTF
16 TRBJ2-3 once TRBV7-2 . TGTGCCAGCAGCTTGACAGTCACCACGGTCACAGATACGCAGTATTTT CASSLTVTTVTDTQYF
18 TRBJ1-5 . TRBV28 . TGTGCCAGCCACACAAGGGACGGCACGGGGTATAGCAATCAGCCCCAGCATTTT CASHTRDGTGYSNQPQHF
12 TRBJ2-5 many TRBV6-5 . TGTGCCAGCAGTTGGGAAGGAGGGACCCAGTACTTC CASSWEGGTQYF
15 TRBJ1-6 once TRBV20-1 . TGCAGTGCTAGAGATCCGCAGGGTGGCAATTCACCCCTCCACTTT CSARDPQGGNSPLHF
13 TRBJ2-5 few TRBV5-1 . TGCGCCAGCAGTCTAGTCACGGCCCAGACCCAGTACTTC CASSLVTAQTQYF
13 TRBJ2-1 . TRBV9 . TGTGCCAGCAGCGTAGGGAGTTGGGGGGAGCAGTTCTTC CASSVGSWGEQFF
15 TRBJ2-1 once TRBV12-3/TRBV12-4 TRBD1 TGTGCCAGCAGCCGCGCCGGGACAGTTTACAATGAGCAGTTCTTC CASSRAGTVYNEQFF
15 TRBJ2-1 . TRBV20-1 . TGCAGTGCTAGACCACTAGAGGATCCCTACAATGAGCAGTTCTTC CSARPLEDPYNEQFF
16 TRBJ2-2 . TRBV3-1 . TGTGCCAGCAGCCTCCATAGTGGGGGGAACACCGGGGAGCTGTTTTTT CASSLHSGGNTGELFF
16 TRBJ2-1 . TRBV9 TRBD1 TGTGCCAGCAGCGTATCAGCGAGGGGGCCCTACAATGAGCAGTTCTTC CASSVSARGPYNEQFF
14 TRBJ2-7 once TRBV6-1 TRBD1 TGTGCCAGCAGTGAAGACAGGGGTCGGTACGAGCAGTACTTC CASSEDRGRYEQYF
13 TRBJ1-1 once TRBV20-1 . TGCAGTGCTAAAAACACGGGCCACACTGAAGCTTTCTTT CSAKNTGHTEAFF
13 TRBJ2-7 . TRBV20-1 TRBD2 TGCAGTGCTACGACTAGCTTTTCCTACGAGCAGTACTTC CSATTSFSYEQYF
10 TRBJ2-3 . TRBV2 . TGTGCCAGCAGGACTGATACGCAGTATTTT CASRTDTQYF
13 TRBJ2-5 . TRBV3-1 . TGTGCCAGCAGCCAGGGGCGGGTGGGGACCCAGTACTTC CASSQGRVGTQYF
13 TRBJ2-5 few TRBV27 . TGTGCCAGCAGTTACGGCCTCCAAGAGACCCAGTACTTC CASSYGLQETQYF
14 TRBJ2-7 few TRBV7-2 . TGTGCCAGCAGCGTAGGGGGGGCATCCTACGAGCAGTACTTC CASSVGGASYEQYF
15 TRBJ2-3 . TRBV4-3 TRBD2 TGCGCCAGCAGCCCGACTAGCGGGAGGGAACATACGCAGTATTTT CASSPTSGREHTQYF
14 TRBJ2-3 few TRBV20-1 TRBD2 TGCAGTGCCCGTAGCGGGATAAGCACAGATACGCAGTATTTT CSARSGISTDTQYF
16 TRBJ2-6 . TRBV6-2/TRBV6-3 . TGTGCCAGCAATTGGGGTTCAAGCTCTGGGGCCAACGTCCTGACTTTC CASNWGSSSGANVLTF
14 TRBJ2-3 . TRBV11-2 TRBD2 TGTGCCAGCAGCGGACTAGCGGGTATCGATACGCAGTATTTT CASSGLAGIDTQYF
14 TRBJ2-3 . TRBV5-6 . TGTGCCAGCAGCGATGGGGTAGGAAGAGATACGCAGTATTTT CASSDGVGRDTQYF
14 TRBJ2-7 few TRBV10-3 TRBD2 TGTGCCATCACCCCGGGACTAGGCATATTCGAGCAGTACTTC CAITPGLGIFEQYF
14 TRBJ2-1 . TRBV4-3 TRBD1 TGCGCCAGCAGCCACAGACAGGGGTCCCATGAGCAGTTCTTC CASSHRQGSHEQFF
15 TRBJ1-5 . TRBV20-1 . TGCAGTGCTAGGCGGACCTCAGCCTACAATCAGCCCCAGCATTTT CSARRTSAYNQPQHF
14 TRBJ2-5 few TRBV29-1 . TGCAGCGTTGGGTCGCCGGGGCGCAGGGAGACCCAGTACTTC CSVGSPGRRETQYF
12 TRBJ1-6 . TRBV20-1 . TGCAGTGCTAAAGACAGTGGTTCACCCCTCCACTTT CSAKDSGSPLHF
15 TRBJ2-1 . TRBV27 . TGTGCCAGCAGTTCCGGGACTGGCTTGTACAATGAGCAGTTCTTC CASSSGTGLYNEQFF
15 TRBJ2-1 few TRBV4-2 . TGTGCCAGCAGCCAAGATGGGGTTTCCTACAATGAGCAGTTCTTC CASSQDGVSYNEQFF
14 TRBJ2-7 . TRBV29-1 . TGCAGCGCCTTGAGGGGATCGGGTCGAGAGGCCCAGTACTTC CSALRGSGREAQYF
13 TRBJ2-1 . TRBV16 TRBD1 TGTGCCAGCAGCCAATTTCCGGGACAGTGGGTGTTCTTC CASSQFPGQWVFF
17 TRBJ2-1 . TRBV11-1 . TGTGCCAGCAGCTTAGCACGGGGGGCACTGTCCTACAATGAGCAGTTCTTC CASSLARGALSYNEQFF
12 TRBJ2-3 . TRBV29-1 TRBD2 TGCAGCGTGGGGGGGATCGCAGATACGCAGTATTTT CSVGGIADTQYF
13 TRBJ2-7 few TRBV28 . TGTGCCAGCATCCAGGCAGGGACCTACGAGCAGTACTTC CASIQAGTYEQYF